This T cell receptor beta chain derives from a study of T-cell reconstitution after alpha-beta-depleted transplantation in children. Library preparation (for TCRbeta) was performed with unique molecular identifiers. MiXCR, run by TCRdb on the PCR reads, gives a single entry per CDR3 protein. The table includes more than 90,000 distinct CDR3 sequences, approximately 9.2% detected once. This clonotype has only one observation. V was cut by 3 bases and J by 7 bases, with 9 bases left in between. CDR3 length: 13 residues. Germline CDR1 KGHDR, CDR2 SFDVKD. The TCR originated in a human donor who donated a stem cell graft to a child with congenital amegakaryocytic thrombocytopenia. This material consisted of PBMCs from the stem cell graft donor, taken from the stem cell graft. V is TRBV24-1 and J is TRBJ1-5; D ambiguous. Here the CDR3 reads CATSDGSKQPQHF. The CDR3 coding sequence is TGTGCCACCAGTGATGGCTCGAAACAGCCCCAGCATTTT.